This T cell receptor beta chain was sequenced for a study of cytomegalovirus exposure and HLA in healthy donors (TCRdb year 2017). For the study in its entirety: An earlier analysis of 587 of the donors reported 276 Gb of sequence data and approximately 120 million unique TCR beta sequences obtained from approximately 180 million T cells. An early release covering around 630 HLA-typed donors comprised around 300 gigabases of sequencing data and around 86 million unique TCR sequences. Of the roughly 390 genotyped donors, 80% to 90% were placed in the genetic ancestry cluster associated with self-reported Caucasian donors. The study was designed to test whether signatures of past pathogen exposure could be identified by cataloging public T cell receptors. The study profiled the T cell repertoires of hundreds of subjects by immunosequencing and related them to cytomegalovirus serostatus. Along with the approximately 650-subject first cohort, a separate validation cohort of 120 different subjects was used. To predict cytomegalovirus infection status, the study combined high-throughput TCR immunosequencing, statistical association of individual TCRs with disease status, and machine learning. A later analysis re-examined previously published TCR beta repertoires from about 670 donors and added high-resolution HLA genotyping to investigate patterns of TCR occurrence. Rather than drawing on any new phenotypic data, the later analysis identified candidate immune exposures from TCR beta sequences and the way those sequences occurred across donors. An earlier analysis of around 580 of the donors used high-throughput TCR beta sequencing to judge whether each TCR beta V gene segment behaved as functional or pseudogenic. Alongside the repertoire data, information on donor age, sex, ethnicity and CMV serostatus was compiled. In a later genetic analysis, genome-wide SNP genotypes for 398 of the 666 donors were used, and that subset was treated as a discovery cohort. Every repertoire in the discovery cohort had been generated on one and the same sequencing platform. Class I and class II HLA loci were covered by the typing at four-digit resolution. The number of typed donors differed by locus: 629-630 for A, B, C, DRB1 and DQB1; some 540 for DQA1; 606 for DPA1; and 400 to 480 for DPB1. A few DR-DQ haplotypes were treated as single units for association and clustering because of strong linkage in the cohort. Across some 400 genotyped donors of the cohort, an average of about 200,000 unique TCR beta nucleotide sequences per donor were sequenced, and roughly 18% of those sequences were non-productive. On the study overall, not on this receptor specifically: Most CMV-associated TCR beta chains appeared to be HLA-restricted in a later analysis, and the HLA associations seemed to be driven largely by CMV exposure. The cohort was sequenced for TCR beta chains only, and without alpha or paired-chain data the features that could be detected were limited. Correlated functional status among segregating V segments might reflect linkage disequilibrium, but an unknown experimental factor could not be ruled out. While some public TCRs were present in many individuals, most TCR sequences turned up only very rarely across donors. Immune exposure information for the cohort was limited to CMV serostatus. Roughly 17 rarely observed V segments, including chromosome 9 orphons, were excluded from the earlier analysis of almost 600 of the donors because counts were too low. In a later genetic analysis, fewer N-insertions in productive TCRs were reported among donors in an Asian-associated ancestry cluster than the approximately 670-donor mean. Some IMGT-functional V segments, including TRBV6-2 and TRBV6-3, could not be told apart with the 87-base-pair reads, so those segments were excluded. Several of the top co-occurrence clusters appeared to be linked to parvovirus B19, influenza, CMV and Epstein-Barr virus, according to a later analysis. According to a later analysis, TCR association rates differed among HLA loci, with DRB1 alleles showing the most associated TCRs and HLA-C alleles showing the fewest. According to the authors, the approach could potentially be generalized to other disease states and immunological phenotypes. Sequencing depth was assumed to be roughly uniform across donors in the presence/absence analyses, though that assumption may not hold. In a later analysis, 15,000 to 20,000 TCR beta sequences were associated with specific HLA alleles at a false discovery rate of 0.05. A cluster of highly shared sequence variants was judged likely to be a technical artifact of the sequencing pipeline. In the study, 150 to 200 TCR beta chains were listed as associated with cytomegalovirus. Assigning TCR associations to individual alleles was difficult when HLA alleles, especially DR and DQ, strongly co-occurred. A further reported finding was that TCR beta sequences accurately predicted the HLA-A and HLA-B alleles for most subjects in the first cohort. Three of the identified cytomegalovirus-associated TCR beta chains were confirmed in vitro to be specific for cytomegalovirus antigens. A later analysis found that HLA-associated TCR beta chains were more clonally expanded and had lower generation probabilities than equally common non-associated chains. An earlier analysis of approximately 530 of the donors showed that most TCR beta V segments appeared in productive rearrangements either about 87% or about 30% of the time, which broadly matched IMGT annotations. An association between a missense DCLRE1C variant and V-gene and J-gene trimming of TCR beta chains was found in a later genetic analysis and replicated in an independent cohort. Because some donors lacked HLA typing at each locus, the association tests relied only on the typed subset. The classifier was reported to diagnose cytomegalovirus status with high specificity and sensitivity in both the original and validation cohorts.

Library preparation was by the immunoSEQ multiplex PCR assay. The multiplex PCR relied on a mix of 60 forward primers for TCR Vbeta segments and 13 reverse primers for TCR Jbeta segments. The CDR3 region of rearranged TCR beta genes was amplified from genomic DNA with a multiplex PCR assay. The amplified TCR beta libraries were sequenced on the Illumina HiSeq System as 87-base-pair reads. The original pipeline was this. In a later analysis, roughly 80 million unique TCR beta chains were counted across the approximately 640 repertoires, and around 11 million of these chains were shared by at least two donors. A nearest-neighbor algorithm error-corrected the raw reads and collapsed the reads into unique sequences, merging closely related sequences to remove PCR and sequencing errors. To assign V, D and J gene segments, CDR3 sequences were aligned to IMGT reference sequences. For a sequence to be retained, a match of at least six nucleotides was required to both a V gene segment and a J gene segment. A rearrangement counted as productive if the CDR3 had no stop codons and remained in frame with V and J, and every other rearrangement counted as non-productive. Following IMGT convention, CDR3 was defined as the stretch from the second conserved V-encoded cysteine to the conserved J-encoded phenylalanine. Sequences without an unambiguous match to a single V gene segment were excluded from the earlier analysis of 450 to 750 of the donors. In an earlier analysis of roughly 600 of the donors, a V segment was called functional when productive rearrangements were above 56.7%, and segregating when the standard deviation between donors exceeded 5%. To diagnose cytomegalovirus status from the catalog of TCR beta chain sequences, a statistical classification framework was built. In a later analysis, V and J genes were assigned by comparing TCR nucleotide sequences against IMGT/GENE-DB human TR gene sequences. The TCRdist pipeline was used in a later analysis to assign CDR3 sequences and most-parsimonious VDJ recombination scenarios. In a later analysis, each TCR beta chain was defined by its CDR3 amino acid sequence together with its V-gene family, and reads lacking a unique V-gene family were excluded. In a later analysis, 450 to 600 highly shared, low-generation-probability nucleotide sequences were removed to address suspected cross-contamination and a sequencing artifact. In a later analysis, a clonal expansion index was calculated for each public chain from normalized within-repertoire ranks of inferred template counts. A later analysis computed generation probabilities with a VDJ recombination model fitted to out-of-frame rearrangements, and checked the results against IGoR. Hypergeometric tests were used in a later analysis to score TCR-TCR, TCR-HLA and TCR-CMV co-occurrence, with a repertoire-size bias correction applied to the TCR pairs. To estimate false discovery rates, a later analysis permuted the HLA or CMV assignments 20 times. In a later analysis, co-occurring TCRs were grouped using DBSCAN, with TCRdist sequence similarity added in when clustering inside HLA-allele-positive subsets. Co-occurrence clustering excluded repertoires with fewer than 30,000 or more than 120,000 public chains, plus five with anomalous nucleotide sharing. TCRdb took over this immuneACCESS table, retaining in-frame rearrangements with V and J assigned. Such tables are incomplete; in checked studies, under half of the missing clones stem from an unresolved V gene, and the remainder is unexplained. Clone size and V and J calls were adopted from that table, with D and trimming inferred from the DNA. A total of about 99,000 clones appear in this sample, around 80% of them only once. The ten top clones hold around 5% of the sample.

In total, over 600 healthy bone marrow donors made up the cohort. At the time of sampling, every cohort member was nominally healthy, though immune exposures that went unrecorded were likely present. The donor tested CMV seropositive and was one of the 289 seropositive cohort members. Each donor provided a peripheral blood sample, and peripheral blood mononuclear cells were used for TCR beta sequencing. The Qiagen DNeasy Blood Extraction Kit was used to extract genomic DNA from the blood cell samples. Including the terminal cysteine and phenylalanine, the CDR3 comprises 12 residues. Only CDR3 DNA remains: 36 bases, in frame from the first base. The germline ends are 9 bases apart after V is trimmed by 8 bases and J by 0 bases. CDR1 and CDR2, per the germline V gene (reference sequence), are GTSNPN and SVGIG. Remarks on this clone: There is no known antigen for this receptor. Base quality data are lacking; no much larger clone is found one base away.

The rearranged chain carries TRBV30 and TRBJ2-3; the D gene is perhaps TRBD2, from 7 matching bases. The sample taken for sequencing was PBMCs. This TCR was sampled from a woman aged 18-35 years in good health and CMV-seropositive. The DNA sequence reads TGTGCCCGGGGGGCGAGCACAGATACGCAGTATTTT. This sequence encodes CARGASTDTQYF.